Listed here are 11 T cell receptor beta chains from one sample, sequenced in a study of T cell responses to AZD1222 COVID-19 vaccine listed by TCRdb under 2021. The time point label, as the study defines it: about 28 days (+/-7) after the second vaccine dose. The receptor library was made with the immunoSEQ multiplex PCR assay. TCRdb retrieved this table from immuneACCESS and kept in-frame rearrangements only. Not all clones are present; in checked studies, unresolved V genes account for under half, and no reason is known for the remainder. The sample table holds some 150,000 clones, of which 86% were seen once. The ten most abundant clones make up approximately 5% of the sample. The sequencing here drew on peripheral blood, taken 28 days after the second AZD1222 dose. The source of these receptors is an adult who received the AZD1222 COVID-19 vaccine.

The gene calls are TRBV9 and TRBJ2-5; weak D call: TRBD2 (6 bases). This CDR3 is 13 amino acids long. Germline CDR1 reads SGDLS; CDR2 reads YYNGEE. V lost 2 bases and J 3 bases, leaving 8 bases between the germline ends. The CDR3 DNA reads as TGTGCCAGCAGCGTGACGGGAGAAGAGACCCAGTACTTC. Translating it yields CASSVTGEETQYF.

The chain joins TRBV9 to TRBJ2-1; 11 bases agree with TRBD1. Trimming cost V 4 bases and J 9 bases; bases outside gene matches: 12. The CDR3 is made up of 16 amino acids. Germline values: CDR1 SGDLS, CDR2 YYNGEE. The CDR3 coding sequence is TGTGCCAGCAGCCCACATCAGGGACAGGGGGAAGGTGAGCAGTTCTTC. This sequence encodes CASSPHQGQGEGEQFF.

The CDR3 region has the DNA TGTGCCAGCAGCCAAGATTATGCCAGGGGAGGACAGCCCCAGCATTTT. It translates to CASSQDYARGGQPQHF. The chain employs TRBV3-1 (or the pseudogene TRBV3-2) and TRBJ1-5; tentatively, D is TRBD1 (6 bases). The CDR3 length is 16 residues. Germline V gene sequence: CDR1 LGHDT, CDR2 YNNKEL (reference sequence). Trimming removed 0 bases at V and 7 bases at J, with 16 bases between.

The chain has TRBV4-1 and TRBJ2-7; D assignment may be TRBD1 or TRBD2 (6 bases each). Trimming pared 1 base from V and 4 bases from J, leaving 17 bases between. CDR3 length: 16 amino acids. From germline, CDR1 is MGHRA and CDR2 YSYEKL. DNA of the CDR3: TGCGCCAGCAGCCAAGTTTCGGGTCAAGGGGGGTACGAGCAGTACTTC. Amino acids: CASSQVSGQGGYEQYF.

CDR3 nucleotide sequence: TGTGCCAGCCGGACAGCCTCTGGAAACACCATATATTTT. Translating it yields CASRTASGNTIYF. The chain recombines TRBV19 with TRBJ1-3, with D possibly TRBD1 on 6 matching bases. The V and J ends lost 9 bases and 0 bases respectively, with 9 bases between them. Germline V gene sequence: CDR1 LNHDA, CDR2 SQIVND (reference sequence). CDR3 length: 13 amino acids.

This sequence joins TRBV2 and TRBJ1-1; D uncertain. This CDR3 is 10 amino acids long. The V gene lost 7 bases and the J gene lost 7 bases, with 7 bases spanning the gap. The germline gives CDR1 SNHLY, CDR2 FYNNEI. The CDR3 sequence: CASTVFEAFF. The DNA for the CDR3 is TGTGCCAGCACTGTCTTTGAAGCTTTCTTT. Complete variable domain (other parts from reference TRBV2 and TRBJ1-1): EPEVTQTPSHQVTQMGQEVILRCVPISNHLYFYWYRQILGQKVEFLVSFYNNEISEKSEIFDDQFSVERPDGSNFTLKIRSTKLEDSAMYFCASTVFEAFFGQGTRLTVV.

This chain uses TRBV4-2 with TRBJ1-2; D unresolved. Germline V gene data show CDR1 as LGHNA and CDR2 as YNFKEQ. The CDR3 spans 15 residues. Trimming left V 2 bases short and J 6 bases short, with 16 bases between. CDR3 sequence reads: CASSQSLMGFDGYTF. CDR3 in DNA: TGTGCCAGCAGCCAATCGCTCATGGGGTTTGATGGCTACACCTTC.

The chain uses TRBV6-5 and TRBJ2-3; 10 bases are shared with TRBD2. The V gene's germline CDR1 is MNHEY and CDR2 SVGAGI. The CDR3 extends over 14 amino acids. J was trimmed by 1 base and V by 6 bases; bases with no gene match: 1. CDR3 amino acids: CASRAGGGTDTQYF. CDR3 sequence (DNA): TGTGCCAGCAGAGCGGGGGGGGGCACAGATACGCAGTATTTT.

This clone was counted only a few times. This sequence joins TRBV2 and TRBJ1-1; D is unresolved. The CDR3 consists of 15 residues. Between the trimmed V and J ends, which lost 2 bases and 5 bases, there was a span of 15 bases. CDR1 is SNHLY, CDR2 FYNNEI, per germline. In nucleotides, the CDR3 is TGTGCCAGCAGTGAATGGAAGGGCACCGAAACTGAAGCTTTCTTT. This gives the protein CASSEWKGTETEAFF.

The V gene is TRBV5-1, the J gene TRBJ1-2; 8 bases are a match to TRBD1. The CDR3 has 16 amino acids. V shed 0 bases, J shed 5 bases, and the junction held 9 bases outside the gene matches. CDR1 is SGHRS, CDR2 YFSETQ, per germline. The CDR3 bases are TGCGCCAGCAGCTTGGGCCGGGACAGGCCACGTTATGGCTACACCTTC. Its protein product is CASSLGRDRPRYGYTF.

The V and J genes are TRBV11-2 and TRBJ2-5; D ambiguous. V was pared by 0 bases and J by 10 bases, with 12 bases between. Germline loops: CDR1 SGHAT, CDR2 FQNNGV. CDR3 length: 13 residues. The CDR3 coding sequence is TGTGCCAGCAGCTTAGATCCCAAGGTGGGCCAGTACTTC. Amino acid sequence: CASSLDPKVGQYF.